This T cell receptor (beta chain) appears in the sequencing data of a study of blood T cell repertoires in COVID-19. Assay: immunoSEQ multiplex PCR; the TCRdb copy retains only in-frame clones and omits some. The table records approximately 56,000 clones, around 92% of them present only once. Losses at the gene ends were 1 base for V and 5 bases for J; bases not matched to a gene: 6. Germline values: CDR1 LNHNV, CDR2 YYDKDF (reference sequence). The CDR3 consists of 15 residues. Sequenced input: peripheral blood. The chain employs TRBV15 and TRBJ2-7, with 9 bases identical to TRBD1. The receptor was derived from a man older than 75 with active or convalescent COVID-19. CDR3 bases: TGTGCCACCAGCAGAGCCCGACAGGGGGAGGACGAGCAGTACTTC. As protein: CATSRARQGEDEQYF.